A selection of T cell receptor beta chains follows, all from one sample in a study of graft-versus-host responses after intestinal transplantation. The repertoire was sequenced with immunoSEQ multiplex PCR; TCRdb's copy has only in-frame clones and lacks some. Among under 80,000 clones listed, about nine tenths were seen once. Sequenced here: PBMCs, sampled 98 days after intestinal transplantation. These receptors were obtained from a human patient who received an intestinal transplant, so some T cells may come from the graft donor. Each CDR3 is given with its conserved first and last residue. Only some rows state a clone size, as once, few, many or a class for expanded clones.

V: TRBV27; J: TRBJ1-5; size: .; CDR3: CASSLTWGIGNQPQHF
V: TRBV27; J: TRBJ2-2; size: .; CDR3: CASSLSLAGPAGELFF
V: TRBV28; J: TRBJ2-3; size: .; CDR3: CASSLGVGAAGKLGTDTQYF
V: TRBV5-1; J: TRBJ1-3; size: .; CDR3: CASSPVTGAGNTIYF
V: TRBV4-1; J: TRBJ2-6; size: .; CDR3: CASSQGHRSYSGANVLTF
V: TRBV28; J: TRBJ2-7; size: once; CDR3: CASSYAGEALTYEQYF
V: TRBV4-1; J: TRBJ2-7; size: .; CDR3: CASSQFIPGPYEQYF
V: TRBV7-8; J: TRBJ2-1; size: .; CDR3: CASSPRLAGGYNEQFF
V: TRBV19; J: TRBJ2-1; size: once; CDR3: CASKTPGSGYNEQFF
V: TRBV5-1; J: TRBJ1-1; size: .; CDR3: CASSLEGQRHTEAFF
V: TRBV5-6; J: TRBJ1-5; size: once; CDR3: CASSFGASNQPQHF